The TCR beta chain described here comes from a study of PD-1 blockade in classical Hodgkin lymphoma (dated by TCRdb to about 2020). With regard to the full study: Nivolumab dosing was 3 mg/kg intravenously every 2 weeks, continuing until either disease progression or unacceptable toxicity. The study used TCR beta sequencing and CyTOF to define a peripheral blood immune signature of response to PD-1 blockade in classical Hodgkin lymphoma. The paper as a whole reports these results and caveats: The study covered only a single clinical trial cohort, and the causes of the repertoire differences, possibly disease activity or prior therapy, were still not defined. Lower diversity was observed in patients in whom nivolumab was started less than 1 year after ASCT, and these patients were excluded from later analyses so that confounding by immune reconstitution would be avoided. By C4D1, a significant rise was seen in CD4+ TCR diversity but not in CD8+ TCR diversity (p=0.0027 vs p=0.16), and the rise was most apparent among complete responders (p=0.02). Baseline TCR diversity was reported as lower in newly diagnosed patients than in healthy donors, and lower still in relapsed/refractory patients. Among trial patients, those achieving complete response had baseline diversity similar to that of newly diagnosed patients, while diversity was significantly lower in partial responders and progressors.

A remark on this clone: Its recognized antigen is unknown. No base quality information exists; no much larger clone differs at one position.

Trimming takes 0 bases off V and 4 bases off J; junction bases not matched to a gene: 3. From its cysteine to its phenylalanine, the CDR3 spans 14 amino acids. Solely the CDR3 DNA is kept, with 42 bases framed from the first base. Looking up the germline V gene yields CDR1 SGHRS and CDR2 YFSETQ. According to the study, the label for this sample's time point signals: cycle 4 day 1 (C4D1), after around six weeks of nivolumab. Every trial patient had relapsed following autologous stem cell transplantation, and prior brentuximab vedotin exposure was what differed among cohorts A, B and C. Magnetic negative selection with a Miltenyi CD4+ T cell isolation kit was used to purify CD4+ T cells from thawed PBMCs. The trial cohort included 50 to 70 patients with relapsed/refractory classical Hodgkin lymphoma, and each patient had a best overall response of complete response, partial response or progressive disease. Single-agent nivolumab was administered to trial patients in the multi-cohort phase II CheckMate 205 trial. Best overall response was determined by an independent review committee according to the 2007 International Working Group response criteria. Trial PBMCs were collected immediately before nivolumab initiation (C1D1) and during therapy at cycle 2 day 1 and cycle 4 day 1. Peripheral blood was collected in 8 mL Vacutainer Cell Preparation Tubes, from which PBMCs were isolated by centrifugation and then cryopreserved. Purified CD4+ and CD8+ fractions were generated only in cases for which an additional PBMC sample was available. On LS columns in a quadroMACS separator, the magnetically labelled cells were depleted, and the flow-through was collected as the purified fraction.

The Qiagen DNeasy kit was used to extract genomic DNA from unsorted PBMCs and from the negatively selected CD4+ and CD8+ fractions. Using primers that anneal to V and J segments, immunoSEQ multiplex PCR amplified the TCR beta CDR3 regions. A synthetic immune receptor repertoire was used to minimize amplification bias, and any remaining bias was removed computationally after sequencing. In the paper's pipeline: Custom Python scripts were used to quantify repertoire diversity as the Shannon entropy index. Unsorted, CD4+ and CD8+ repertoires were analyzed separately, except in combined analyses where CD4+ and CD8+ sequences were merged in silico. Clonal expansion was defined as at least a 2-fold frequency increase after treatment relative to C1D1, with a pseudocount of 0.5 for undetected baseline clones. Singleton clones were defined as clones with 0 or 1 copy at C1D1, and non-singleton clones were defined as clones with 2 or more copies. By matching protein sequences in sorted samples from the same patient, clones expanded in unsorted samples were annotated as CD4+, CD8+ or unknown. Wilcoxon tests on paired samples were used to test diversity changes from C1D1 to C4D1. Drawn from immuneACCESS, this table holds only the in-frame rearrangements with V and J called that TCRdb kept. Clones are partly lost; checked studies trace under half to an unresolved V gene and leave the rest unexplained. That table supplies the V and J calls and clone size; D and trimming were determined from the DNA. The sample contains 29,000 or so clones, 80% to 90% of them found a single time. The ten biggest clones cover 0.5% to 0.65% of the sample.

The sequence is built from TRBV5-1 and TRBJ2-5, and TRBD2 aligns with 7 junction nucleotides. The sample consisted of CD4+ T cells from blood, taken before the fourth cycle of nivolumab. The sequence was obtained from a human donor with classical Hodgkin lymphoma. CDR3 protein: CASSLVPGGETQYF. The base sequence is TGCGCCAGCAGCTTGGTCCCGGGGGGAGAGACCCAGTACTTC.